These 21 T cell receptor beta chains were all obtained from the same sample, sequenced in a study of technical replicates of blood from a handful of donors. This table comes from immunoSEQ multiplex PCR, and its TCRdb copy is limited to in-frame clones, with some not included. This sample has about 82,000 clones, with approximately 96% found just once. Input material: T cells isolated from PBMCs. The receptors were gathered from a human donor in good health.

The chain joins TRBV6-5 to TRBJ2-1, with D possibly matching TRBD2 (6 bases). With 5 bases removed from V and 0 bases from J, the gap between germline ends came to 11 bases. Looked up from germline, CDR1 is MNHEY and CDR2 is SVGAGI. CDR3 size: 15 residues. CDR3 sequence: CASSTAGSSYNEQFF. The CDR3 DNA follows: TGTGCCAGCAGTACGGCGGGAAGCTCCTACAATGAGCAGTTCTTC.

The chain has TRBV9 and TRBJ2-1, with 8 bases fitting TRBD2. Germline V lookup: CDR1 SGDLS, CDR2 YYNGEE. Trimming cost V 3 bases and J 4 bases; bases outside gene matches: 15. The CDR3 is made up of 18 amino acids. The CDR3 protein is CASSGSISALAEYNEQFF. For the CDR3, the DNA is TGTGCCAGCAGCGGAAGTATCTCGGCACTAGCGGAGTACAATGAGCAGTTCTTC. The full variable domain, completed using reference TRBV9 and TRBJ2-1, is DSGVTQTPKHLITATGQRVTLRCSPRSGDLSVYWYQQSLDQGLQFLIQYYNGEERAKGNILERFSAQQFPDLHSELNLSSLELGDSALYFCASSGSISALAEYNEQFFGPGTRLTVL.

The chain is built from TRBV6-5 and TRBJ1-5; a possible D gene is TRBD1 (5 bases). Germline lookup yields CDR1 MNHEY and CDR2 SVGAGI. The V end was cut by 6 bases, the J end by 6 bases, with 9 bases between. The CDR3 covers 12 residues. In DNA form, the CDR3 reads TGTGCCAGCAGCCAGGGATCTCAGCCCCAGCATTTT. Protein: CASSQGSQPQHF.

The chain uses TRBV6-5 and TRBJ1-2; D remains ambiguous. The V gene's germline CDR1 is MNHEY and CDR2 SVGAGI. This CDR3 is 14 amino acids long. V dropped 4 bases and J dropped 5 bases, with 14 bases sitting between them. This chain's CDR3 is CASSSQTGSYGYTF. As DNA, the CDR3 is TGTGCCAGCAGTTCCCAAACGGGAAGTTATGGCTACACCTTC.

The DNA of the CDR3 is TGTGCCAGCAGTTTATCTCGGGGTTCCTACGAGCAGTACTTC. Translating gives CASSLSRGSYEQYF. V gene TRBV28 combines with J gene TRBJ2-7, with a tentative D call TRBD2 (5 bases). Germline CDR1 is MDHEN and CDR2 is SYDVKM. With 1 base removed from V and 1 base from J, the gap between germline ends came to 8 bases. The CDR3 covers 14 residues.

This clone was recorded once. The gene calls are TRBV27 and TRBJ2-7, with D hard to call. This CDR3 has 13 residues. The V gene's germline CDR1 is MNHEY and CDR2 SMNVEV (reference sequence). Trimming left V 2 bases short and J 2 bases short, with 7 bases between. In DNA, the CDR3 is TGTGCCAGCAGTTTAGGCAGTCCCTACGAGCAGTACTTC. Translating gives CASSLGSPYEQYF.

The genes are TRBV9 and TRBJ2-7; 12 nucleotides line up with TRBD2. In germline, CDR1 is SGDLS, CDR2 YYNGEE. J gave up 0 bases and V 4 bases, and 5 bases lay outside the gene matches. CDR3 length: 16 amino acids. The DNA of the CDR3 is TGTGCCAGCAGCAGGACTAGCGGGATGAGCTCCTACGAGCAGTACTTC. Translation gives CASSRTSGMSSYEQYF. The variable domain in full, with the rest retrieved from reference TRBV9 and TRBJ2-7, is DSGVTQTPKHLITATGQRVTLRCSPRSGDLSVYWYQQSLDQGLQFLIQYYNGEERAKGNILERFSAQQFPDLHSELNLSSLELGDSALYFCASSRTSGMSSYEQYFGPGTRLTVT.

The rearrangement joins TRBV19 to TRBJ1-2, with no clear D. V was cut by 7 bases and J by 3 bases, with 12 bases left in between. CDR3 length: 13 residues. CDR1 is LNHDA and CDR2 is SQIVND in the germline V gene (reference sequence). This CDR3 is CASKGLGHYGYTF. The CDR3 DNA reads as TGTGCCAGTAAAGGACTCGGGCACTATGGCTACACCTTC.

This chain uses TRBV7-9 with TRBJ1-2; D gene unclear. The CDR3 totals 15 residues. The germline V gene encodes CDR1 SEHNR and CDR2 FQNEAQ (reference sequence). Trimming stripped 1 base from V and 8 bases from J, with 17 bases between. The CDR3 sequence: CASSLVTGGGGGYTF. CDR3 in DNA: TGTGCCAGCAGCTTAGTTACCGGAGGCGGCGGAGGCTACACCTTC.

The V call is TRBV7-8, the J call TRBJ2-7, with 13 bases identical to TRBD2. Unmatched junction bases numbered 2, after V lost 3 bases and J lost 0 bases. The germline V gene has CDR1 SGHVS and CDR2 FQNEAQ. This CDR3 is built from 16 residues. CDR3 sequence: CASSFWTSGSSYEQYF. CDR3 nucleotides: TGTGCCAGCAGCTTCTGGACTAGCGGGAGCTCCTACGAGCAGTACTTC.

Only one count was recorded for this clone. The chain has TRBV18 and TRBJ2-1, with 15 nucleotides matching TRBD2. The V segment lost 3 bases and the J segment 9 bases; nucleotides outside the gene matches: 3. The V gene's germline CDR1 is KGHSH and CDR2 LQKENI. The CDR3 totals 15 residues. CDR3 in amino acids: CASSPGTSGRSEQFF. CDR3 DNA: TGTGCCAGCTCACCTGGGACTAGCGGGAGGAGTGAGCAGTTCTTC.

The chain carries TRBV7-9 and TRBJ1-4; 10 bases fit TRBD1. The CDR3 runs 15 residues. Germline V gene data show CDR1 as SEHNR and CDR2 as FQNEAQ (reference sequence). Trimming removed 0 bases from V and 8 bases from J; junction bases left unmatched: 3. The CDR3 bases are TGTGCCAGCAGCTTAGCGCGGGACAGGGGAGAAAAACTGTTTTTT. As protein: CASSLARDRGEKLFF. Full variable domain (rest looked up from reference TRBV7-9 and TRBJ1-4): DTGVSQNPRHKITKRGQNVTFRCDPISEHNRLYWYRQTLGQGPEFLTYFQNEAQLEKSRLLSDRFSAERPKGSFSTLEIQRTEQGDSAMYLCASSLARDRGEKLFFGSGTQLSVL.

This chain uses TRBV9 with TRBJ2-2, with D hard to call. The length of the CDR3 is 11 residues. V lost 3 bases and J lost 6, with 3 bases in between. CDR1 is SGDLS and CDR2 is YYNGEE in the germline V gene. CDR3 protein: CASSGPGELFF. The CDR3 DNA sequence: TGTGCCAGCAGCGGGCCCGGGGAGCTGTTTTTT.

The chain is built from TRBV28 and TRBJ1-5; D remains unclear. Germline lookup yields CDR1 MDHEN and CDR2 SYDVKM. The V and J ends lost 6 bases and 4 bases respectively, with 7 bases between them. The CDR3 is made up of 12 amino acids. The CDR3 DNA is TGTGCCAGCAGCACGGGGAATCAGCCCCAGCATTTT. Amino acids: CASSTGNQPQHF.

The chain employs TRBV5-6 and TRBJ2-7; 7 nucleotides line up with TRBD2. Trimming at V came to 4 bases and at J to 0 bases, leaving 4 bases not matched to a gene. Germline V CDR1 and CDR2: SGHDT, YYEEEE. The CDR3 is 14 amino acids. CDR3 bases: TGTGCCAGCAGCGGCGGGGGAAGCTCCTACGAGCAGTACTTC. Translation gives CASSGGGSSYEQYF. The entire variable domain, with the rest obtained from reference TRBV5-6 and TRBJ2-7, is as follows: DAGVTQSPTHLIKTRGQQVTLRCSPKSGHDTVSWYQQALGQGPQFIFQYYEEEERQRGNFPDRFSGHQFPNYSSELNVNALLLGDSALYLCASSGGGSSYEQYFGPGTRLTVT.

Written as DNA, the CDR3 is TGCGCCAGCAGCTGGGCGGGGCCCCAAGAGACCCAGTACTTC. Protein: CASSWAGPQETQYF. The chain recombines TRBV5-1 with TRBJ2-5; a possible D gene is TRBD2 (6 bases). CDR1 is SGHRS, CDR2 YFSETQ, per germline. The CDR3 has 14 amino acids. V dropped 3 bases and J dropped 1 base, with 10 bases sitting between them. Full variable domain (outside the CDR3, taken from reference TRBV5-1 and TRBJ2-5): KAGVTQTPRYLIKTRGQQVTLSCSPISGHRSVSWYQQTPGQGLQFLFEYFSETQRNKGNFPGRFSGRQFSNSRSEMNVSTLELGDSALYLCASSWAGPQETQYFGPGTRLLVL.

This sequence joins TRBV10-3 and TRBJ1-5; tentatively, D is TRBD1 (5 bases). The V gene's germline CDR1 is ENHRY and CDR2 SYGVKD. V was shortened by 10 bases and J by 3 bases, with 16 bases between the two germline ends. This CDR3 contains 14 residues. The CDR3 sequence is CATKSTGSNQPQHF. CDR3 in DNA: TGTGCCACTAAATCAACAGGTTCCAATCAGCCCCAGCATTTT.

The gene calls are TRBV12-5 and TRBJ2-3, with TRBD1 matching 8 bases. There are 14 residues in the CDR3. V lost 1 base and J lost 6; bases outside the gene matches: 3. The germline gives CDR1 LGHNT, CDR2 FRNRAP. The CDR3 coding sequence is TGTGCTAGTGGTTTGGGACAGGGGCCGGATACGCAGTATTTT. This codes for CASGLGQGPDTQYF.

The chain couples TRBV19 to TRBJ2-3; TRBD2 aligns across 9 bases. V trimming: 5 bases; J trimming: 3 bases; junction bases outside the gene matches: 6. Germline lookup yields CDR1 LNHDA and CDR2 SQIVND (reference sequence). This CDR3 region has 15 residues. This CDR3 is CASSWVAGVTDTQYF. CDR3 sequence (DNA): TGTGCCAGTAGTTGGGTAGCGGGAGTGACAGATACGCAGTATTTT.

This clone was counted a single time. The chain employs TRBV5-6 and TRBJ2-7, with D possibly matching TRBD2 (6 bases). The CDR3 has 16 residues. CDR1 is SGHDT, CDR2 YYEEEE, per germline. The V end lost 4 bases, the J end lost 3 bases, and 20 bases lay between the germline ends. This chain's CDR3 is CASSPGVGGALYEQYF. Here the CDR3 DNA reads TGTGCCAGCAGCCCGGGAGTAGGCGGGGCCCTCTACGAGCAGTACTTC.

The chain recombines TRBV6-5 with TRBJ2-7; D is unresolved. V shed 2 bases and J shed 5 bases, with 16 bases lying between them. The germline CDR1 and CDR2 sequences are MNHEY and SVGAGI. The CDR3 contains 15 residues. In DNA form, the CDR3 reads TGTGCCAGCAGTTACCAGGAATTGGAACCCCACGAGCAGTACTTC. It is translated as CASSYQELEPHEQYF.